One and the same sample provided the 2 T cell receptor beta chains below, sequenced in a study of patients and donors after allogeneic stem cell transplantation. TCRdb itself ran the RT-PCR reads through MiXCR, one entry per CDR3 protein. The sample yields about a million distinct CDR3 sequences, approximately 19% seen once. Sequenced sample: blood, either unsorted or a sorted T cell fraction (not recorded which). These TCRs come from a human donor who was either an allogeneic HSCT recipient or a stem cell or donor lymphocyte infusion donor (not recorded which). It is not recorded whose cells these are; they may come from a transplant donor.

This clonotype was recorded a few times. The V and J genes are TRBV4-2 and TRBJ2-2; 10 bases fit TRBD1. Per germline, CDR1 LGHNA and CDR2 YNFKEQ. The ends lost 7 bases at V and 1 base at J; junction bases unmatched: 9. This CDR3 comprises 17 residues. CDR3: CASTGTGAQMNTGELFF. DNA for the CDR3: TGTGCCAGCACAGGGACAGGGGCCCAGATGAACACCGGGGAGCTGTTTTTT.

The chain has TRBV7-8 and TRBJ2-1; 7 bases match TRBD2. The CDR3 spans 16 residues. Germline V gene sequence: CDR1 SGHVS, CDR2 FQNEAQ. J was trimmed by 0 bases and V by 5 bases; bases with no gene match: 7. This CDR3 is CASSVGTGGSYNEQFF. The CDR3 nucleotides read TGTGCCAGCAGCGTAGGGACGGGGGGCTCCTACAATGAGCAGTTCTTC.